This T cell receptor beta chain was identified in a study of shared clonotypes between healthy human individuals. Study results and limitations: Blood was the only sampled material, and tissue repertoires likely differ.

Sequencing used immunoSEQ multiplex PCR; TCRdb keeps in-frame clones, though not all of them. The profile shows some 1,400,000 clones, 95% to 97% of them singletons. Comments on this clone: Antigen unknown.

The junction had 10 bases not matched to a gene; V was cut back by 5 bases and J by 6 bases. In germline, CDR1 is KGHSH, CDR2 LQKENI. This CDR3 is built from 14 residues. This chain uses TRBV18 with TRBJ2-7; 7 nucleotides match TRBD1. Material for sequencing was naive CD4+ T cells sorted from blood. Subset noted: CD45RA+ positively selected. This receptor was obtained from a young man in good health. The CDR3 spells CASSTGTVAFEQYF. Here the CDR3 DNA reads TGTGCCAGCTCAACCGGGACAGTGGCTTTCGAGCAGTACTTC.